This T cell receptor beta chain is drawn from a study of blood T cells in healthy people across ages. Whole-study findings and limits: Naive CD4+ cells and diversity were both higher in long-lived donors than in aged donors. Those diversity estimates obtained from one million T cells were thought to be underestimates. Donor CMV infection status was unknown, possibly confounding age-related changes in expanded clonotypes.

V was pared by 3 bases and J by 3 bases, with 15 bases between. The CDR3 consists of 16 residues. From germline, CDR1 is LNHNV and CDR2 YYDKDF (reference sequence). Together with a sample-barcoded 5' primer, a J-beta primer mix was included in a second PCR lasting about 7 to 11 cycles. TCRdb called the 5' RACE reads again in MiXCR, with one record for every CDR3 protein. The sample records just over 1 million distinct CDR3 sequences, under 55% being singletons. A note on this clonotype: Antigen: not known.

Donor samples were obtained from healthy Caucasian individuals from Russia, aged about 6 to 95. This TCR derives from a woman aged 55-70 years in good health. Sequenced: blood. J is TRBJ2-1 and V is TRBV15; D possibly corresponds to TRBD2 (6 bases). CDR3 nucleotide sequence: TGTGCCACCAGCAGGTGGAGGGAGGCAGGCTACAATGAGCAGTTCTTC. Protein: CATSRWREAGYNEQFF.